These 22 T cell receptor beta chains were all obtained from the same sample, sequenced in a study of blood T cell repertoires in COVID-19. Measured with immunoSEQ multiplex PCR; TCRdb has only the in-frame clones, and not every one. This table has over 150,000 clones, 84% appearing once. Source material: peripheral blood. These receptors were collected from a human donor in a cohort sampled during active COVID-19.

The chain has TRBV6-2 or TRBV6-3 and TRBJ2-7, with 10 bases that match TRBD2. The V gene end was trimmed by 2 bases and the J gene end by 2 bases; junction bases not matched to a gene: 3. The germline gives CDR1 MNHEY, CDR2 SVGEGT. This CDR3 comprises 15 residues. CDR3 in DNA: TGTGCCAGCAGTTACAGAGCGGGGGGGACCTACGAGCAGTACTTC. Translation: CASSYRAGGTYEQYF.

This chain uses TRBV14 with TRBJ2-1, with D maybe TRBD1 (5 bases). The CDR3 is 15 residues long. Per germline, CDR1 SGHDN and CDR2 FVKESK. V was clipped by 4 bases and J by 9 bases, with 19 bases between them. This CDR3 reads CASSLWTLGSSEQFF. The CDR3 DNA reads TGTGCCAGCAGCCTGTGGACACTCGGTAGCAGTGAGCAGTTCTTC.

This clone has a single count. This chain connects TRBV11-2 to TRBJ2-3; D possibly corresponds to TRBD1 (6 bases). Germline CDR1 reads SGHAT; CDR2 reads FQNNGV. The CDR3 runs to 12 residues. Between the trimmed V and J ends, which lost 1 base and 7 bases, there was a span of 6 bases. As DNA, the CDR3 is TGTGCCAGCAGCTTAGGGGGGCATACGCAGTATTTT. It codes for CASSLGGHTQYF.

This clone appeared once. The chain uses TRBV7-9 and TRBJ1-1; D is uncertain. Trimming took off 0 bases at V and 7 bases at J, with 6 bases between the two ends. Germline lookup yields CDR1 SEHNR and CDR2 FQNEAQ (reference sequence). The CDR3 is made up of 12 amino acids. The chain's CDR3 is CASSLASGEAFF. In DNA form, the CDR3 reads TGTGCCAGCAGCTTAGCGTCAGGTGAAGCTTTCTTT.

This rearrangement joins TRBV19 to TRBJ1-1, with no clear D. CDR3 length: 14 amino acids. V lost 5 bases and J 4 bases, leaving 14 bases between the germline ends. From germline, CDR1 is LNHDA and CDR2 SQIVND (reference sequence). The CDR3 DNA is TGTGCCAGTAGTCGAACGGGAGTAAGCACTGAAGCTTTCTTT. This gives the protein CASSRTGVSTEAFF.

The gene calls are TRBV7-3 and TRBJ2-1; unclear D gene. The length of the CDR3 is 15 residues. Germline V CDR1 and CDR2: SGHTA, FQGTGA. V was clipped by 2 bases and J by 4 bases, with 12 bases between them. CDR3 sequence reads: CASSLSGSPYNEQFF. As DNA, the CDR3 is TGTGCCAGCAGCTTATCGGGTTCCCCTTACAATGAGCAGTTCTTC.

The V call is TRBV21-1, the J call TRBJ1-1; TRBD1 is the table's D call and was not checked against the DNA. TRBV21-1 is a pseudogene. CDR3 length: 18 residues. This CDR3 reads CASSKREDRGPMNTEAFF. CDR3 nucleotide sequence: TGTGCCAGCAGCAAACGAGAGGACAGGGGACCCATGAACACTGAAGCTTTCTTT.

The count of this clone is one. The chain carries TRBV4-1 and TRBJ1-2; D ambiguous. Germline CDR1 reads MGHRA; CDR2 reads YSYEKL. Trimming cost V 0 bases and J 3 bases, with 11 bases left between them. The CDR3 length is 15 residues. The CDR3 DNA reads TGCGCCAGCAGCCAAGATAGCAGTCTGTACTATGGCTACACCTTC. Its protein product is CASSQDSSLYYGYTF.

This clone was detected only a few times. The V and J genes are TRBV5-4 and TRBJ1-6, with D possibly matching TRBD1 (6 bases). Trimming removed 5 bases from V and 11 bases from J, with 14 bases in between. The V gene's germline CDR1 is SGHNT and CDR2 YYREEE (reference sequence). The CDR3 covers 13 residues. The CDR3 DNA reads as TGTGCCAGCAGTAGCGGGACATCCACACCCCTCCACTTT. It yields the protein CASSSGTSTPLHF. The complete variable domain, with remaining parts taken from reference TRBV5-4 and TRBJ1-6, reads ETGVTQSPTHLIKTRGQQVTLRCSSQSGHNTVSWYQQALGQGPQFIFQYYREEENGRGNFPPRFSGLQFPNYSSELNVNALELDDSALYLCASSSGTSTPLHFGNGTRLTVT.

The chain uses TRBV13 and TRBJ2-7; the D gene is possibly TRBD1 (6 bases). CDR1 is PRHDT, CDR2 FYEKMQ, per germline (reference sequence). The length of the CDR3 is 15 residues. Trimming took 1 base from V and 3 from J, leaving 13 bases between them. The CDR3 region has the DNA TGTGCCAGCAGCTTAGCTCTTGGCAGGGGCTACGAGCAGTACTTC. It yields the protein CASSLALGRGYEQYF.

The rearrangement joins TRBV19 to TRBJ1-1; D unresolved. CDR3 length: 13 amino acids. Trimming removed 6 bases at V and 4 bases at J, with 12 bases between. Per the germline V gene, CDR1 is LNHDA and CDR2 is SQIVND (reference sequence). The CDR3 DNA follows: TGTGCCAGTAGAGTAGTAGGGAGCACTGAAGCTTTCTTT. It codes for CASRVVGSTEAFF.

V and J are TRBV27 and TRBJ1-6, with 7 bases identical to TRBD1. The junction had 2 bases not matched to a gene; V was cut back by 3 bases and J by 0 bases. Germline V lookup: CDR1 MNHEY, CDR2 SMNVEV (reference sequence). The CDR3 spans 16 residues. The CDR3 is CASSLGQSSYNSPLHF. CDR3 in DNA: TGTGCCAGCAGTTTGGGACAGAGCTCCTATAATTCACCCCTCCACTTT.

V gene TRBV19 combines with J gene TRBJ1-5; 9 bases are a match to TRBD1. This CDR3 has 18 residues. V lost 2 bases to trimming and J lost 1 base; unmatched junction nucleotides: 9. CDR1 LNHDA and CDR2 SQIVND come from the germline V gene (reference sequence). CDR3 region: CASSITGTGTRSNQPQHF. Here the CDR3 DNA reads TGTGCCAGTAGTATAACCGGGACAGGGACTAGGAGCAATCAGCCCCAGCATTTT.

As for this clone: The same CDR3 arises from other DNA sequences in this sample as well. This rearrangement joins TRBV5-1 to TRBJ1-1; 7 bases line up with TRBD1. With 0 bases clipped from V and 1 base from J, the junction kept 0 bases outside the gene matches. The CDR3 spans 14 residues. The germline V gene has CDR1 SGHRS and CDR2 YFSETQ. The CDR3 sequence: CASSLDRGNTEAFF. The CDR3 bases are TGCGCCAGCAGCTTGGACAGGGGGAACACTGAAGCTTTCTTT.

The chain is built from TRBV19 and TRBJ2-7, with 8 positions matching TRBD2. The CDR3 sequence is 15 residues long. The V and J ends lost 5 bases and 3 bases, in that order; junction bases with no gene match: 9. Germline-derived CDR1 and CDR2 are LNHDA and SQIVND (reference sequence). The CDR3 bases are TGTGCCAGTAGTCCCGACCTAGCGGGCGGCTACGAGCAGTACTTC. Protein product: CASSPDLAGGYEQYF.

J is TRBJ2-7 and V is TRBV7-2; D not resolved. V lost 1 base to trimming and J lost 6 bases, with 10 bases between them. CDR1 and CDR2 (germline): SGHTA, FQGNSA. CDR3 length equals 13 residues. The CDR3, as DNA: TGTGCCAGCAGCTTAGTAGCCGGCGGCGAGCAGTACTTC. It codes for CASSLVAGGEQYF. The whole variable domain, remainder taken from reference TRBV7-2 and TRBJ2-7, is GAGVSQSPSNKVTEKGKDVELRCDPISGHTALYWYRQSLGQGLEFLIYFQGNSAPDKSGLPSDRFSAERTGGSVSTLTIQRTQQEDSAVYLCASSLVAGGEQYFGPGTRLTVT.

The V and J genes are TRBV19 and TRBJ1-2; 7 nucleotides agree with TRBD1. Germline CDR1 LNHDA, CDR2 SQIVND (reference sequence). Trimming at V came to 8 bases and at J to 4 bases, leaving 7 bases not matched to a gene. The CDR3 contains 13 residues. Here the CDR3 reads CASLNRGGYGYTF. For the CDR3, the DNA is TGTGCCAGTCTCAACAGGGGAGGCTATGGCTACACCTTC.

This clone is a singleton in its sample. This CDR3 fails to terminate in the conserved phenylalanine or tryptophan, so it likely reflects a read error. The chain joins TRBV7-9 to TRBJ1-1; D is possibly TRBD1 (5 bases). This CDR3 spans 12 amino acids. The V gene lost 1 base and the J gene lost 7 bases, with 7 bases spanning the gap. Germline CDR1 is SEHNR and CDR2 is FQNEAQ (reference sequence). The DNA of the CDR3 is TGTGCCAGCAGCTTAGATCAGGGTGAAGCTTTCTGT. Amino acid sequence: CASSLDQGEAFC.

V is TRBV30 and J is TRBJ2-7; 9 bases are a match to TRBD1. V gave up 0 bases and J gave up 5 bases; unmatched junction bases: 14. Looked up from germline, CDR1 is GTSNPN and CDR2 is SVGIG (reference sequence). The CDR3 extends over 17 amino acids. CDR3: CAWSVLIGGQGRNEQYF. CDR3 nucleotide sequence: TGTGCCTGGAGTGTACTTATAGGCGGACAGGGGAGGAACGAGCAGTACTTC.

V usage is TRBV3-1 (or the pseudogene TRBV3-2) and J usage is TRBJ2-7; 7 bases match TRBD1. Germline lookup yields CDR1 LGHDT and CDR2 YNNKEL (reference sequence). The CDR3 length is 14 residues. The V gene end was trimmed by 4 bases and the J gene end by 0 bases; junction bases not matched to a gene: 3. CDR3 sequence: CASSLTGSSYEQYF. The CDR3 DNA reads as TGTGCCAGCAGCCTGACAGGGAGCTCCTACGAGCAGTACTTC.

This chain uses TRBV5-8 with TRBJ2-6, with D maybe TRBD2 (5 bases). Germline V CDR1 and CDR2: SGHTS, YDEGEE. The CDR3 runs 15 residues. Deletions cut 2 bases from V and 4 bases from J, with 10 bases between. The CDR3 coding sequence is TGTGCCAGCAGCTTATCCCGAGGGGGGGCCAACGTCCTGACTTTC. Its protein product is CASSLSRGGANVLTF.

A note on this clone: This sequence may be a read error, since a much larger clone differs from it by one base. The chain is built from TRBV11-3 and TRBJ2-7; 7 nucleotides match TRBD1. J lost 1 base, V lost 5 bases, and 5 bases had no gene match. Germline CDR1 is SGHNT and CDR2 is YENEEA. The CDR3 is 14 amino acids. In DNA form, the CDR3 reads TGTGCCAGCAGCCCCCGACAGGGATCCTACGAGCAGTACTTC. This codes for CASSPRQGSYEQYF.